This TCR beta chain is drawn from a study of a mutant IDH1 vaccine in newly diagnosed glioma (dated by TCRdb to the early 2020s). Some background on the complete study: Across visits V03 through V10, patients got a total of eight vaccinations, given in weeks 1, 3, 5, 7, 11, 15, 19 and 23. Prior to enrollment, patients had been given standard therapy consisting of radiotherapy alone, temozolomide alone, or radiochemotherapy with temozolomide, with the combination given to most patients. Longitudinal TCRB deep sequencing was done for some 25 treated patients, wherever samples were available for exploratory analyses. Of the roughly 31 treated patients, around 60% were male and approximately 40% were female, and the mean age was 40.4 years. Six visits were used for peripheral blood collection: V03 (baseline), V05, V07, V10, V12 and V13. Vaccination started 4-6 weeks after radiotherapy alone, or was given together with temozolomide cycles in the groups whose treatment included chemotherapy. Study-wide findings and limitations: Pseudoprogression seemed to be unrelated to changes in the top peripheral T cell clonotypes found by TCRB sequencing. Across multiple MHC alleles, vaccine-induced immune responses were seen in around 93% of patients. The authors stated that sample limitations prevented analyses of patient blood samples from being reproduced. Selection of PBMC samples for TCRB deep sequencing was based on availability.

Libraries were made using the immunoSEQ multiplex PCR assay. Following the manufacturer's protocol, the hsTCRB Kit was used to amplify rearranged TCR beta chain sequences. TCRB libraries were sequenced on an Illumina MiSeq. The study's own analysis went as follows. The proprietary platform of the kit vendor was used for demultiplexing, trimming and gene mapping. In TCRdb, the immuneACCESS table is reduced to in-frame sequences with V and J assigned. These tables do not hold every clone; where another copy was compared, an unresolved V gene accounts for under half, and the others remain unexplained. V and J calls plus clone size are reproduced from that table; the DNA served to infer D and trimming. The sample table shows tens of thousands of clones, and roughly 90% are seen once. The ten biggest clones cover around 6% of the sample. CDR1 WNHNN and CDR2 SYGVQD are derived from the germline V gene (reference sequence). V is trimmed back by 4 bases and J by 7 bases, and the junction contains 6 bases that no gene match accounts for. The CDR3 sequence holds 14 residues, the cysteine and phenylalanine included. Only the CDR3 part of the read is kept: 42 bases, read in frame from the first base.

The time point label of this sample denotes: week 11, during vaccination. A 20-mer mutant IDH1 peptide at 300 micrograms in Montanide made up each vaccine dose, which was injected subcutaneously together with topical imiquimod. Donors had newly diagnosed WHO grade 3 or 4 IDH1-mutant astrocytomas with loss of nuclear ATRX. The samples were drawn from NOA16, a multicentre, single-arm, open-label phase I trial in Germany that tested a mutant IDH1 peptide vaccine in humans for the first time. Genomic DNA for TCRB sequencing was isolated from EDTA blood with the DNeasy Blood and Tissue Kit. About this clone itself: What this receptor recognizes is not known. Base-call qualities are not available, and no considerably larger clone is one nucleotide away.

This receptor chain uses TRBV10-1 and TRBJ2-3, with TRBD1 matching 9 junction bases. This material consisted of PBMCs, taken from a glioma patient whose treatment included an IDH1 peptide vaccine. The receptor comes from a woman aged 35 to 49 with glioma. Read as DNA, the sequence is TGCGCCAGCAGTGTGGACAGGGGTGGAAATACGCAGTATTTT. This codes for CASSVDRGGNTQYF.